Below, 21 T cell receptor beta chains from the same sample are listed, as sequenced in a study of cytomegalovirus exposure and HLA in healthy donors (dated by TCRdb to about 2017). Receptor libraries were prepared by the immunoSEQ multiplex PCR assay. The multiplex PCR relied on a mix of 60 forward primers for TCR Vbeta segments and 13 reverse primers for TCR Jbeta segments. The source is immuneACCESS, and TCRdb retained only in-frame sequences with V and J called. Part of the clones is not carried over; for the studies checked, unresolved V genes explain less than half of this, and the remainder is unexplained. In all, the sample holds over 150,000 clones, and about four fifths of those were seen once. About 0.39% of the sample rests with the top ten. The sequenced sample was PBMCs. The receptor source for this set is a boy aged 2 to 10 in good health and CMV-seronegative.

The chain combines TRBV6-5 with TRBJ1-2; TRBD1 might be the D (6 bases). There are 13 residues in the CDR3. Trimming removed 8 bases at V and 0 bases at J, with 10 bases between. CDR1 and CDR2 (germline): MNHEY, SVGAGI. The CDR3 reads CASRTATNYGYTF. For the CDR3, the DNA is TGTGCCAGCCGGACAGCTACTAACTATGGCTACACCTTC.

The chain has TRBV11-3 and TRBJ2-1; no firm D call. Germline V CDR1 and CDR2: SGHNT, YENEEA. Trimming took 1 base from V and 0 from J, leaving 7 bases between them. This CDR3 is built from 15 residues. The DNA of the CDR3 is TGTGCCAGCAGCTTAGTCCCCAGCTCCTACAATGAGCAGTTCTTC. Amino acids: CASSLVPSSYNEQFF.

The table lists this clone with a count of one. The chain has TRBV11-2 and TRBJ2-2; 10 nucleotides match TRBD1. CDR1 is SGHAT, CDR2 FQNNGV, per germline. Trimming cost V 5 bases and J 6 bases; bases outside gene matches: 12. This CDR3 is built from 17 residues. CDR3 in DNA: TGTGCCAGCAGCCGGAGCCGGGACAGGGGAGTGGCCGGGGAGCTGTTTTTT. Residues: CASSRSRDRGVAGELFF.

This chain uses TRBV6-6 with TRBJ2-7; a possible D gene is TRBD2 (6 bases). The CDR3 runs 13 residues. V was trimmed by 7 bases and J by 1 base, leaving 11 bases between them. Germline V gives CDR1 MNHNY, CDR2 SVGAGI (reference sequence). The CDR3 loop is CASTRRGSYEQYF. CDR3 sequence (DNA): TGTGCCAGCACCCGACGGGGGTCCTACGAGCAGTACTTC.

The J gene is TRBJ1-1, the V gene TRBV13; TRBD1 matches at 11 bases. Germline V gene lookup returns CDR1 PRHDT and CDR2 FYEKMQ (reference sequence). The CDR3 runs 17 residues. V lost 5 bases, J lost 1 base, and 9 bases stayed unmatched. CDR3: CASSADRGPSWNTEAFF. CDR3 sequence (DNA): TGTGCCAGCAGCGCGGACAGGGGGCCGAGTTGGAACACTGAAGCTTTCTTT.

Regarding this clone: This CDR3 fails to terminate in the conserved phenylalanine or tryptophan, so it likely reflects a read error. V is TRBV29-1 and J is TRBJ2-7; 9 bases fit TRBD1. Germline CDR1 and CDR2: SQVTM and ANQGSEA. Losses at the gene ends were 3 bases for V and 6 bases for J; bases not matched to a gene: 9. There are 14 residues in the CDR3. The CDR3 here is CSVEATGGFGEQYL. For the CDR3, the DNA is TGCAGCGTTGAGGCGACAGGGGGGTTTGGCGAGCAGTACCTC.

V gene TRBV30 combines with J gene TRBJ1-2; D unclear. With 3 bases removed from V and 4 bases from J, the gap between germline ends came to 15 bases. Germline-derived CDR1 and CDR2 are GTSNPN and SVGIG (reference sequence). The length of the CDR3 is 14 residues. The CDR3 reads CAWSAAGGGYGYTF. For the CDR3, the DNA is TGTGCCTGGAGCGCGGCGGGCGGTGGCTATGGCTACACCTTC.

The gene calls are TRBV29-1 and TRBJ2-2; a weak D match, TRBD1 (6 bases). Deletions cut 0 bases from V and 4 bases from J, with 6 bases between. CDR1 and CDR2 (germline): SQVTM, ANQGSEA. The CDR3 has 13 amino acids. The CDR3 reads CSVEEGATGELFF. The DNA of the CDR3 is TGCAGCGTTGAAGAGGGGGCCACCGGGGAGCTGTTTTTT.

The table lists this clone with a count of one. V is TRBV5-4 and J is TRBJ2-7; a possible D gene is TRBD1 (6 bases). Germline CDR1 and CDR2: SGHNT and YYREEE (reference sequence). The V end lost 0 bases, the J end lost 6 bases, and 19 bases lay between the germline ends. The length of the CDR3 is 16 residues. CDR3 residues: CASSLGPPGQRGEQYF. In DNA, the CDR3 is TGTGCCAGCAGCTTGGGGCCTCCCGGACAGCGTGGCGAGCAGTACTTC.

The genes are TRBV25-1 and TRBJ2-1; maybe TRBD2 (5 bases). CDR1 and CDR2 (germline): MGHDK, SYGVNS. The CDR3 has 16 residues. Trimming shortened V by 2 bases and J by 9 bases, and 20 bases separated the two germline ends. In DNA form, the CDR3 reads TGTGCCAGCAGTGAACCCTGGACTTTCCCCACGCGTGAGCAGTTCTTC. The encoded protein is CASSEPWTFPTREQFF.

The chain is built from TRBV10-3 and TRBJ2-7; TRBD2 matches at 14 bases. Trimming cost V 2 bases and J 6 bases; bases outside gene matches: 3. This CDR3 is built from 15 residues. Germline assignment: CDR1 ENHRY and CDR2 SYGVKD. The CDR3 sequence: CAISELGLAGGEQYF. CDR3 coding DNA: TGTGCCATCAGTGAGCTTGGACTAGCGGGAGGCGAGCAGTACTTC.

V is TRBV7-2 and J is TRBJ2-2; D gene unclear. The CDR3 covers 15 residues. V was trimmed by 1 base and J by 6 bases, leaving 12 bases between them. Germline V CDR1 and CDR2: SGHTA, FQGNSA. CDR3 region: CASSLVMANAGELFF. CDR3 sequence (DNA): TGTGCCAGCAGCTTAGTCATGGCCAACGCCGGGGAGCTGTTTTTT.

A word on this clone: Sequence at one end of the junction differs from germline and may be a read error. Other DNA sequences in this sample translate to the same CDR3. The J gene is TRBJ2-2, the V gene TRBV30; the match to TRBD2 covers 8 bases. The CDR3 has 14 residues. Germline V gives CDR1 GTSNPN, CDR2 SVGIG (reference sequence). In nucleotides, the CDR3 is TGTGCTTGGAGTTACGGGGGGGGCACCGGGGAGCTGTTTTTT. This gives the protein CAWSYGGGTGELFF.

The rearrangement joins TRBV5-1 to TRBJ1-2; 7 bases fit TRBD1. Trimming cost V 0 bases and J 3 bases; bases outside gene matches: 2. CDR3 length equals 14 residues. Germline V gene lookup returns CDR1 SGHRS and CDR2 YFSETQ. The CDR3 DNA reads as TGCGCCAGCAGCTTGGAAGGGGGCGACTATGGCTACACCTTC. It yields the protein CASSLEGGDYGYTF.

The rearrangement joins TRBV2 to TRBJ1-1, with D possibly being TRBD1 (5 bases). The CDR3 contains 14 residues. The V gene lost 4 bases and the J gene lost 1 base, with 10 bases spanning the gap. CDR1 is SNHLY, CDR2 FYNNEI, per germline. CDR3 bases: TGTGCCAGCAGTGGGGGGGGTCGGAACACTGAAGCTTTCTTT. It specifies CASSGGGRNTEAFF.

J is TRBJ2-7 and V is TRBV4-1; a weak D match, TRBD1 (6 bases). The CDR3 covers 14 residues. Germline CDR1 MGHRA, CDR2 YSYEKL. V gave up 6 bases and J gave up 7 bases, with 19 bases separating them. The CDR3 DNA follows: TGCGCCAGCAGAGACCACCCTCAGCAGGGGGAGCAGTACTTC. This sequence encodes CASRDHPQQGEQYF.

CDR3 loop: CASSPSGRGRDTEAFF. CDR3 DNA: TGTGCCAGCAGTCCCTCAGGCAGGGGAAGGGACACTGAAGCTTTCTTT. This rearrangement joins TRBV2 to TRBJ1-1; possible D gene TRBD1, 6 bases. The length of the CDR3 is 16 residues. V gave up 5 bases and J gave up 3 bases, with 19 bases separating them. Germline V gene sequence: CDR1 SNHLY, CDR2 FYNNEI.

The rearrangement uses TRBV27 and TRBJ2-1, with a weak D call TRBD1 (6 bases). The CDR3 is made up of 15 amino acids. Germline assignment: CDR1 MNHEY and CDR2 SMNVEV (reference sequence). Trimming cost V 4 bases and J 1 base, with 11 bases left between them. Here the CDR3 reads CASSSGALSYNEQFF. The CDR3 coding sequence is TGTGCCAGCAGTTCAGGGGCCCTATCCTACAATGAGCAGTTCTTC.

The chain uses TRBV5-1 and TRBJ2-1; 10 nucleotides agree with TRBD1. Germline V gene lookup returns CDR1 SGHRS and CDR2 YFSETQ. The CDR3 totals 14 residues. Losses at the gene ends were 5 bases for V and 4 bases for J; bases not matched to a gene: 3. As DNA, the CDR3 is TGCGCCAGCAGGCGGGACAGGGGATACAATGAGCAGTTCTTC. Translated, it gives CASRRDRGYNEQFF. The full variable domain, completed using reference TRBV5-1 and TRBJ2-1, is KAGVTQTPRYLIKTRGQQVTLSCSPISGHRSVSWYQQTPGQGLQFLFEYFSETQRNKGNFPGRFSGRQFSNSRSEMNVSTLELGDSALYLCASRRDRGYNEQFFGPGTRLTVL.

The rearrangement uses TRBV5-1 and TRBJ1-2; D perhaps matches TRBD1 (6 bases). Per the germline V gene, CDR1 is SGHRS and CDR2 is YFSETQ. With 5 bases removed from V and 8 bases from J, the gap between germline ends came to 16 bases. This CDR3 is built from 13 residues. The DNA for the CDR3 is TGCGCCAGCAGATCCACAGGGTCAGGAGGCTACACCTTC. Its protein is CASRSTGSGGYTF.

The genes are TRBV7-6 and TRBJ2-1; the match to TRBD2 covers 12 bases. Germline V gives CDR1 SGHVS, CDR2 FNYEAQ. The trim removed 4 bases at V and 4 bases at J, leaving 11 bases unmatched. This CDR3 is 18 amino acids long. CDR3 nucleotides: TGTGCCAGCAGCTCAAACCCCAAGGGACTAGCGGGTTACAATGAGCAGTTCTTC. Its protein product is CASSSNPKGLAGYNEQFF.